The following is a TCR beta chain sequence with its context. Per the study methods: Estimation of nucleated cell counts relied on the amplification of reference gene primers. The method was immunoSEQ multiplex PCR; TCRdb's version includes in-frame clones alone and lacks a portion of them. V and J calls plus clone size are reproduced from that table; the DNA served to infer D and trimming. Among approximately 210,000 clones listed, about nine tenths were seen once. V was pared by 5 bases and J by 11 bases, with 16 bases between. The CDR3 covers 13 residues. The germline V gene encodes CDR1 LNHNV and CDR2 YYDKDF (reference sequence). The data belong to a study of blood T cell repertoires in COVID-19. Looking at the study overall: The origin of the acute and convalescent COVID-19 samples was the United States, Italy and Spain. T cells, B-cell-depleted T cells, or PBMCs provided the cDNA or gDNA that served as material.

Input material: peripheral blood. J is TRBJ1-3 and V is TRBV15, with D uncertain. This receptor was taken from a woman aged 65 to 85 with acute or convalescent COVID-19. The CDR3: CATSLPRTRAIYF. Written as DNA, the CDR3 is TGTGCCACCAGCTTACCACGGACTAGGGCCATATATTTT.